These 5 T cell receptor beta chains were sequenced from one sample in a study of cytomegalovirus exposure and HLA in healthy donors. The PCR contained 60 Vbeta and 13 Jbeta primers. Sequenced by immunoSEQ multiplex PCR; TCRdb stores in-frame clones only, minus some. Among about 130,000 clones listed, approximately 78% were seen once. Sequencing was carried out using PBMCs. The receptors were gathered from a human donor in good health.

A few counts support this clone. The V gene is TRBV4-1, the J gene TRBJ2-3, with TRBD2 as a possible D gene (5 bases). This CDR3 is 14 amino acids long. Germline V gene sequence: CDR1 MGHRA, CDR2 YSYEKL. The V and J ends lost 0 bases and 6 bases respectively, with 10 bases between them. CDR3 sequence (DNA): TGCGCCAGCAGCCAAGAAGGAGCGGATGATACGCAGTATTTT. It yields the protein CASSQEGADDTQYF.

This sequence joins TRBV5-6 and TRBJ2-3; 8 bases align to TRBD1. Germline CDR1 is SGHDT and CDR2 is YYEEEE. The CDR3 is made up of 14 amino acids. J lost 3 bases, V lost 1 base, and 1 base had no gene match. The CDR3 DNA follows: TGTGCCAGCAGCTTGCGACAGGGGACAGATACGCAGTATTTT. Translating gives CASSLRQGTDTQYF.

A note on this clone: The same CDR3 can be traced to other DNA sequences in this sample. The genes are TRBV19 and TRBJ2-3; 12 nucleotides agree with TRBD2. Germline CDR1 and CDR2: LNHDA and SQIVND (reference sequence). The length of the CDR3 is 16 residues. Germline trimming cut 1 base from V and 6 bases from J; bases unmatched to any gene: 5. CDR3 protein: CASSIGLAGGTDTQYF. DNA of the CDR3: TGTGCCAGTAGTATAGGGCTAGCGGGAGGGACGGATACGCAGTATTTT.

CDR3 in amino acids: CASSLGRTGELFF. CDR3 in DNA: TGTGCCAGCAGCTTAGGTCGTACCGGGGAGCTGTTTTTT. The chain combines TRBV11-2 with TRBJ2-2, with D unresolved. The V end was cut by 1 base, the J end by 5 bases, with 5 bases between. This CDR3 region has 13 residues. Germline V CDR1 and CDR2: SGHAT, FQNNGV.

The chain couples TRBV30 to TRBJ2-5; perhaps TRBD2 as D (6 bases). With the DNA end fitting TRBJ2-7 better, the J assignment may be wrong. The CDR3 sequence is 19 residues long. Germline assignment: CDR1 GTSNPN and CDR2 SVGIG (reference sequence). The CDR3 DNA follows: TGTGCCTGGAGTGTAGATTTCAGGCGGACAAGGGGAGGAAGGTACGAGCAGTACTTC. It yields the protein CAWSVDFRRTRGGRYEQYF.